This T cell receptor beta chain was identified in a study of blood T cells in healthy people across ages. This clonotype was recorded at least ten times. The length of the CDR3 is 14 residues. Germline CDR1 reads MDHEN; CDR2 reads SYDVKM. V lost 6 bases and J lost 0; bases outside the gene matches: 5. A sample-barcoded 5' primer and a J-beta primer mix were used in a second PCR of about 7 to 12 cycles. In TCRdb, the 5' RACE reads were re-called with MiXCR into one record per CDR3 protein. The table has 980,000 or so distinct CDR3 sequences, around 46% seen once. Drawn from each donor were approximately 9.2 milliliters of peripheral blood.

This TCR was recovered from a man aged 25 to 40 in good health. The chain uses TRBV28 and TRBJ2-7, with TRBD1 matching over 7 bases. Source material: blood. CDR3 bases: TGTGCCAGCAGACCAAGACAGGGCTCCTACGAGCAGTACTTC. Translating it yields CASRPRQGSYEQYF.